This TCR beta chain appears in the sequencing data of a study of a mutant IDH1 vaccine in newly diagnosed glioma. The overall study: Investigators started vaccination 4-6 weeks after radiotherapy alone, or with temozolomide cycles. Broader study findings: Changes to the top peripheral T cell clonotypes appeared unrelated to pseudoprogression.

Sample time point: week 35, safety follow-up. The study gave 300 ug of mutant IDH1 20-mer peptide per vaccine dose, with topical imiquimod. At weeks 1, 3, 5, 7, 11, 15, 19 and 23, patients received a vaccination, eight in all. Each donor presented with a new WHO grade 3 or 4 astrocytoma that tested IDH1-mutant and showed ATRX loss. CDR3 length equals 14 residues. Germline V CDR1 and CDR2: SGHNT, YYREEE (reference sequence). Trimming took off 2 bases at V and 6 bases at J, with 12 bases between the two ends. Sequenced by immunoSEQ multiplex PCR; TCRdb stores in-frame clones only, minus some. The table lists some 47,000 clones, about 76% of them singletons. With regard to this clone: Its antigen is undetermined.

The rearrangement joins TRBV5-4 to TRBJ2-4, with a weak D call TRBD1 (6 bases). Sequencing was performed on PBMCs, taken from a glioma patient whose treatment included an IDH1 peptide vaccine. The source is a woman aged 40 to 50 with glioma. Some clones in this sample may be carry-over from other donors' samples. The CDR3 spells CASSFYEQGNIQYF. In DNA form, the CDR3 reads TGTGCCAGCAGCTTTTATGAACAGGGAAACATTCAGTACTTC.